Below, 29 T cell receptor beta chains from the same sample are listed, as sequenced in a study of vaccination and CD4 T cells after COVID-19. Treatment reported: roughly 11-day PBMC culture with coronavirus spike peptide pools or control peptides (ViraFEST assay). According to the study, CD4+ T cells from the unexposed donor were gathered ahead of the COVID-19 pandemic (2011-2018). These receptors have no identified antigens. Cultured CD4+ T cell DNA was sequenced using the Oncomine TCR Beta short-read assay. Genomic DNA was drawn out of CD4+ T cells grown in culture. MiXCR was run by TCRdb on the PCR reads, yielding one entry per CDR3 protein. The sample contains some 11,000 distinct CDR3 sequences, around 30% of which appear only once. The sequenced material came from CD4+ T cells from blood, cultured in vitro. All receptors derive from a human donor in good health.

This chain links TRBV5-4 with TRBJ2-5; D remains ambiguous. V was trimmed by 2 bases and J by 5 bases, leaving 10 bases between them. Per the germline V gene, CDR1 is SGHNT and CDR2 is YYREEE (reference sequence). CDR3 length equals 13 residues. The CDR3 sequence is CASSFRNNETQYF. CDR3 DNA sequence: TGTGCCAGCAGCTTCAGGAATAACGAGACCCAGTACTTC.

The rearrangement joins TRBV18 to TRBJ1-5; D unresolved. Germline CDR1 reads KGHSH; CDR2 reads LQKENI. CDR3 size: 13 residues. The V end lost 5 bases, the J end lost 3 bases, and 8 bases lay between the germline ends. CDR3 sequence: CASSDDSNQPQHF. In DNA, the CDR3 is TGTGCCAGCTCAGACGATTCCAATCAGCCCCAGCATTTT.

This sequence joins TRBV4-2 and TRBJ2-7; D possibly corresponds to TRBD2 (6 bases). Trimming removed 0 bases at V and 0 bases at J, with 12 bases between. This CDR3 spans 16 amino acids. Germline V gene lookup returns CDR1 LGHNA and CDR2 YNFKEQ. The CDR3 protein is CASSQDIGGSSYEQYF. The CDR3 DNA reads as TGTGCCAGCAGCCAAGATATCGGGGGTAGCTCCTACGAGCAGTACTTC.

CDR3 nucleotides: TGTGCCAGCAGCTACCTCGGGGCAGATACGCAGTATTTT. Protein product: CASSYLGADTQYF. This chain links TRBV7-9 with TRBJ2-3; TRBD2 might be the D (5 bases). The CDR3 extends over 13 amino acids. The V end was cut by 4 bases, the J end by 4 bases, with 9 bases between. Germline V lookup: CDR1 SEHNR, CDR2 FQNEAQ (reference sequence).

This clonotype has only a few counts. In nucleotides, the CDR3 is TGTGCCAGCAGTTTCAGCGATGGCTACACCTTC. This translates into CASSFSDGYTF. The V call is TRBV28, the J call TRBJ1-2; no reliable D call. The CDR3 covers 11 residues. Trimming cost V 3 bases and J 6 bases, with 5 bases left between them. Germline CDR1 and CDR2: MDHEN and SYDVKM.

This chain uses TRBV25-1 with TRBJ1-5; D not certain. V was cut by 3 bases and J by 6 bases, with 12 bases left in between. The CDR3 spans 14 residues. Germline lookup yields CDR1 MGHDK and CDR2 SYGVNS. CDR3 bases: TGTGCCAGCAGTGAGGTGGGGATGGGTCAGCCCCAGCATTTT. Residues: CASSEVGMGQPQHF.

The CDR3 sequence is CASSRRQGASGNTIYF. The CDR3 bases are TGCGCCAGCAGCCGCCGACAGGGGGCATCGGGAAACACCATATATTTT. This chain uses TRBV4-3 with TRBJ1-3; TRBD1 matches at 10 bases. Trimming took 4 bases from V and 4 from J; bases not matched to a gene: 7. This CDR3 is built from 16 residues. Germline CDR1 LGHNA, CDR2 YSLEER.

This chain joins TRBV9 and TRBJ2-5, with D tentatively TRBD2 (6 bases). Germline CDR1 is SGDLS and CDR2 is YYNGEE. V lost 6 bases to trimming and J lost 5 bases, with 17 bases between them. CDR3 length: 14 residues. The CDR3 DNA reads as TGTGCCAGCACCCCAGGCCGGGGGATGGAGACCCAGTACTTC. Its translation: CASTPGRGMETQYF.

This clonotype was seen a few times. CDR3 in DNA: TGTGCCACCCGAGGACAGGGTACGGGCACTGAAGCTTTCTTT. This sequence encodes CATRGQGTGTEAFF. J is TRBJ1-1 and V is TRBV24-1, with 8 positions matching TRBD1. The junction had 9 bases not matched to a gene; V was cut back by 9 bases and J by 4 bases. The V gene's germline CDR1 is KGHDR and CDR2 SFDVKD. CDR3 length: 14 residues.

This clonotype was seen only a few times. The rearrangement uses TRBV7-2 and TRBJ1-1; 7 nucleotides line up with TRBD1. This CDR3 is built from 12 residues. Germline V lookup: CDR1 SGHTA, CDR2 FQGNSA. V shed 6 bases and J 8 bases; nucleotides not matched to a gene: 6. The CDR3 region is CASSNDRVEAFF. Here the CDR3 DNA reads TGTGCCAGCAGTAATGACAGGGTAGAAGCTTTCTTT.

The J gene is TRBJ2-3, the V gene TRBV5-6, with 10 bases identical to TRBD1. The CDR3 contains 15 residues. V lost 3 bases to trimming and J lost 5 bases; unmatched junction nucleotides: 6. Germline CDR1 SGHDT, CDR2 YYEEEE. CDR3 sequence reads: CASSSGGQGIDTQYF. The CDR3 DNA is TGTGCCAGCAGCTCGGGGGGACAGGGGATAGATACGCAGTATTTT.

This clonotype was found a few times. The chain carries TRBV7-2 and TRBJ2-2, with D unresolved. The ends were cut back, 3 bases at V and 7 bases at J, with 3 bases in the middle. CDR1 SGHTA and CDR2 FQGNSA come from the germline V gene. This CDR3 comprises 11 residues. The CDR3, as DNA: TGTGCCAGCAGCTTCGACGGGGAGCTGTTTTTT. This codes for CASSFDGELFF.

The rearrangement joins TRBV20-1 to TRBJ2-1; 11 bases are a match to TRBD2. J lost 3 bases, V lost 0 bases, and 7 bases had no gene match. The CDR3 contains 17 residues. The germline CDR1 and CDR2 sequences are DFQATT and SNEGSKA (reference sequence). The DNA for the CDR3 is TGCAGTGCTAGAGATCCCGGTGGGACTAGCGGCTACAATGAGCAGTTCTTC. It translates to CSARDPGGTSGYNEQFF.

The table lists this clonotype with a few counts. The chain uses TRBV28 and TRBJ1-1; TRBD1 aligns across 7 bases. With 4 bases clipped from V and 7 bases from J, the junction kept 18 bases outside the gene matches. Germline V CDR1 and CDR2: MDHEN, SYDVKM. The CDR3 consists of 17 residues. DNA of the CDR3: TGTGCCAGCAGTTATGGGGGATTAGGGGGCGTAGAGGATGAAGCTTTCTTT. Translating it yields CASSYGGLGGVEDEAFF.

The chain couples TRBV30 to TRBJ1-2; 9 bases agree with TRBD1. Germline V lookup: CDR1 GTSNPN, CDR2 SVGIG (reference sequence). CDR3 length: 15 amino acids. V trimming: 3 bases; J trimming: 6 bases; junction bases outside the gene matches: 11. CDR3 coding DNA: TGTGCCTGGAGCGAAGGGGGACAGGGAGCGAATGGCTACACCTTC. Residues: CAWSEGGQGANGYTF.

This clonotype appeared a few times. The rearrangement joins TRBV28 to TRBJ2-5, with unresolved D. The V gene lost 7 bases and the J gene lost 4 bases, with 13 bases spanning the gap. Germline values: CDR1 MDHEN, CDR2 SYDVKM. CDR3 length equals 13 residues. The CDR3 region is CASIPVGRETQYF. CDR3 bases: TGTGCCAGCATACCGGTAGGGCGAGAGACCCAGTACTTC.

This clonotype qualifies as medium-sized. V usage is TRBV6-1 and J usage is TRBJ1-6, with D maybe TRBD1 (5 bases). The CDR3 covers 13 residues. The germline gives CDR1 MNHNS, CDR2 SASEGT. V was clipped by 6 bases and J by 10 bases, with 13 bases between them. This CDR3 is CASSPGGDSPLHF. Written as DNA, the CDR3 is TGTGCCAGCAGCCCGGGAGGGGACTCACCCCTCCACTTT.

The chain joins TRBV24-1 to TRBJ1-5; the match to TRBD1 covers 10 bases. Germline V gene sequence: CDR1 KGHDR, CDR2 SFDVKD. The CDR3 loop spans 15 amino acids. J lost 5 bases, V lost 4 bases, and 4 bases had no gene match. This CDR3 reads CATSDRTGGDQPQHF. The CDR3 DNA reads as TGTGCCACCAGTGACAGGACAGGGGGGGATCAGCCCCAGCATTTT.

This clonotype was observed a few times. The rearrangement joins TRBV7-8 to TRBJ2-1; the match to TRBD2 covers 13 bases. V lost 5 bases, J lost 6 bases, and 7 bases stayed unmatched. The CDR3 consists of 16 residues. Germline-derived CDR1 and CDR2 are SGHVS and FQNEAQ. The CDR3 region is CASSPTSGRALNEQFF. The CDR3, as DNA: TGTGCCAGCAGCCCAACTAGCGGGAGGGCGCTCAATGAGCAGTTCTTC.

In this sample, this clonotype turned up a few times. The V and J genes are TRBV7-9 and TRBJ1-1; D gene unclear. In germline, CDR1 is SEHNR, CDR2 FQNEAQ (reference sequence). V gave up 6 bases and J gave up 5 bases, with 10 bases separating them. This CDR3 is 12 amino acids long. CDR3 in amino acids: CASRRNPTEAFF. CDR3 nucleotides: TGTGCCAGCAGGAGGAACCCGACTGAAGCTTTCTTT.

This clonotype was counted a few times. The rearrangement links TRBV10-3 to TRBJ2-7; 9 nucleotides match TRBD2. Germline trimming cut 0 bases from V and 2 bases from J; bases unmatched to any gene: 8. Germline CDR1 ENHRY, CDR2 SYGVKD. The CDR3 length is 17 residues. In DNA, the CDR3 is TGTGCCATCAGTGAGTCTCTTGGACTAGCGATAACCTACGAGCAGTACTTC. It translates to CAISESLGLAITYEQYF.

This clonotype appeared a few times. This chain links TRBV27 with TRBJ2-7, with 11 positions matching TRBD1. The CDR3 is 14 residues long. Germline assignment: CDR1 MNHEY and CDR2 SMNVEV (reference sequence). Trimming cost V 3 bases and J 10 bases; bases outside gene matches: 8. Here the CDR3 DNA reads TGTGCCAGCAGTTTCAACCCGGGACAGGGGGGACAGTACTTC. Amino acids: CASSFNPGQGGQYF.

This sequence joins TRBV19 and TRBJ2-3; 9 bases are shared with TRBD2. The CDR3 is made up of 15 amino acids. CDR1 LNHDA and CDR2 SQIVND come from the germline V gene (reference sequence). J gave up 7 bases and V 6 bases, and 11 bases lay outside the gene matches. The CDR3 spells CASSARAGGEYTQYF. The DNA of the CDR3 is TGTGCCAGTAGCGCACGGGCGGGAGGGGAATATACGCAGTATTTT.

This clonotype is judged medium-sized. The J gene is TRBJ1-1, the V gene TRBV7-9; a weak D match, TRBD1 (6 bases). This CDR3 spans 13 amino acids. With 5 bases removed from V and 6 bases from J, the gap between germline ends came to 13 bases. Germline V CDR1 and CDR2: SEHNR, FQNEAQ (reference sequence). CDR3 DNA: TGTGCCAGCAGCCCCGGGACAAAGGCTGAAGCTTTCTTT. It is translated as CASSPGTKAEAFF.

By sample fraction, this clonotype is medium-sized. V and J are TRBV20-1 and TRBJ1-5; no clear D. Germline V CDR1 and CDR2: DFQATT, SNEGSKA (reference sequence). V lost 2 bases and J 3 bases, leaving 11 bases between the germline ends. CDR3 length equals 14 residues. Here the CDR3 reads CSARIGDPNQPQHF. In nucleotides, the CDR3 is TGCAGTGCTAGAATAGGCGACCCCAATCAGCCCCAGCATTTT.

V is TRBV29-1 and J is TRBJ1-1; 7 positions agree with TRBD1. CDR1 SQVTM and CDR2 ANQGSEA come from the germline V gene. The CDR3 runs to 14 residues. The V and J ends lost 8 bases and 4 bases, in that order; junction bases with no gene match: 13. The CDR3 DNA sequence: TGCAGCCACCGACGAGGGGGCGTCGGCACTGAAGCTTTCTTT. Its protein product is CSHRRGGVGTEAFF.

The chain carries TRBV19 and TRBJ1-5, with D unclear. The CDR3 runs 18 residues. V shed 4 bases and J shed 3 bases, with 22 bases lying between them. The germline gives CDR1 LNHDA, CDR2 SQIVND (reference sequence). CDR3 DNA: TGTGCCAGTAGTAGGGGATTGGTAACGAGGGAAATCAATCAGCCCCAGCATTTT. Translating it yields CASSRGLVTREINQPQHF.

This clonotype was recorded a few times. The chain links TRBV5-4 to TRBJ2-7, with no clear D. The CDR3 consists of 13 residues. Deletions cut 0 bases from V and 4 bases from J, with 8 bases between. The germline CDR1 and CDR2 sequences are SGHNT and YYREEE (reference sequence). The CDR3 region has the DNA TGTGCCAGCAGCTTGGAGCCCCAATACGAGCAGTACTTC. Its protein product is CASSLEPQYEQYF.

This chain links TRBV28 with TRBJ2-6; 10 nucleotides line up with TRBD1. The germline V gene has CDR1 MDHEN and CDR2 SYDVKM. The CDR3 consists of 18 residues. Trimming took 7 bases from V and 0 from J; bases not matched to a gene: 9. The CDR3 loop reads CASTSIRTGGSGANVLTF. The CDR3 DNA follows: TGTGCCAGCACCTCAATAAGGACAGGGGGCTCTGGGGCCAACGTCCTGACTTTC.